One sample yielded the 22 T cell receptor beta chains listed below, sequenced in a study of breast tumors, draining lymph nodes, adjacent tissues. TCRdb processed the multiplex PCR reads anew with MiXCR; each CDR3 protein has one entry. Here the sample spans around 150,000 distinct CDR3 sequences, about 31% being singletons. Samples came from axillary lymph nodes draining the breast cancer. What was sequenced was axillary lymph node tissue. Every receptor here comes from a female donor with breast cancer. Some clones in this sample may be carry-over from other donors' samples.

This clonotype was counted at least ten times. V is TRBV20-1 and J is TRBJ1-2, with no clear D. CDR1 DFQATT and CDR2 SNEGSKA come from the germline V gene (reference sequence). CDR3 length equals 12 residues. The ends were cut back, 0 bases at V and 4 bases at J, with 6 bases in the middle. The CDR3 sequence is CSARDLSYGYTF. CDR3 sequence (DNA): TGCAGTGCTAGAGATCTATCCTATGGCTACACCTTC.

This clonotype was recorded only once. The gene calls are TRBV18 and TRBJ1-1; D uncertain. V was cut by 5 bases and J by 1 base, with 8 bases left in between. Germline loops: CDR1 KGHSH, CDR2 LQKENI. This CDR3 has 13 amino acids. In DNA, the CDR3 is TGTGCCAGCTCAGTGCCCTCGAACACTGAAGCTTTCTTT. Its translation is CASSVPSNTEAFF.

With respect to this clonotype: Since a much larger clone is just one base distant, this may be a read error. Lacking the conserved final phenylalanine or tryptophan, this CDR3 likely reflects a read error. The chain is built from TRBV20-1 and TRBJ1-1, with D hard to call. V lost 0 bases and J lost 1, with 0 bases in between. Germline V lookup: CDR1 DFQATT, CDR2 SNEGSKA (reference sequence). The CDR3 loop spans 11 amino acids. The CDR3 nucleotides read TGCAGTGCTAGAGAGAACACTGAAGCTTTCTTG. Its translation is CSARENTEAFL.

Turning to this clonotype: A clone one base away is much larger, so this may be a read error. This chain connects TRBV30 to TRBJ2-5, with a tentative D call TRBD1 (5 bases). V lost 8 bases and J lost 1, with 5 bases in between. The CDR3 sequence is 10 residues long. The germline V gene encodes CDR1 GTSNPN and CDR2 SVGIG (reference sequence). CDR3 in amino acids: CAGAQETQYF. The DNA for the CDR3 is TGTGCCGGGGCCCAAGAGACCCAGTACTTC.

The sample holds many counts of this clonotype. The J gene is TRBJ1-6, the V gene TRBV6-5; D is unclear. V was pared by 4 bases and J by 5 bases, with 9 bases between. The germline gives CDR1 MNHEY, CDR2 SVGAGI. The CDR3 is 14 residues long. CDR3 region: CASSSVEHNSPLHF. As DNA, the CDR3 is TGTGCCAGCAGTTCGGTAGAACATAATTCACCCCTCCACTTT.

The table lists this clonotype with many counts. The V and J genes are TRBV19 and TRBJ1-2; D ambiguous. Germline lookup yields CDR1 LNHDA and CDR2 SQIVND (reference sequence). V lost 10 bases and J 13 bases, leaving 19 bases between the germline ends. The CDR3 is 11 amino acids. This chain's CDR3 is CATGSWDLSTF. DNA for the CDR3: TGTGCCACCGGATCGTGGGATCTCAGCACCTTC.

Ten or more counts support this clonotype. CDR3 residues: CASKVGNPNSPLHF. DNA for the CDR3: TGTGCCAGCAAGGTGGGGAATCCTAATTCACCCCTCCACTTT. The genes are TRBV2 and TRBJ1-6; D remains ambiguous. Trimming pared 7 bases from V and 6 bases from J, leaving 13 bases between. The germline V gene encodes CDR1 SNHLY and CDR2 FYNNEI. This CDR3 has 14 residues.

This clonotype came up a few times. The chain couples TRBV6-5 to TRBJ1-1, with a tentative D call TRBD1 (5 bases). Looked up from germline, CDR1 is MNHEY and CDR2 is SVGAGI. This CDR3 region has 16 residues. Trimming pared 0 bases from V and 1 base from J, leaving 12 bases between. The CDR3 loop reads CASSYSTGRTNTEAFF. The CDR3 DNA sequence: TGTGCCAGCAGTTACTCGACGGGGCGTACGAACACTGAAGCTTTCTTT.

This clonotype was observed at least ten times. This sequence joins TRBV5-1 and TRBJ1-4; 9 bases are shared with TRBD1. The V and J ends lost 4 bases and 7 bases, in that order; junction bases with no gene match: 8. CDR1 and CDR2 from the germline V gene are SGHRS and YFSETQ. The CDR3 is 15 amino acids. CDR3 loop: CASSPNRGLGEKLFF. The DNA of the CDR3 is TGCGCCAGCAGCCCCAACAGGGGGCTTGGTGAAAAACTGTTTTTT.

As to this clonotype: It is likely a read error, because the conserved phenylalanine at the end of the CDR3 is missing. This sequence joins TRBV7-9 and TRBJ1-4; 7 bases match TRBD1. The ends lost 7 bases at V and 7 bases at J; junction bases unmatched: 9. This CDR3 comprises 14 residues. CDR1 SEHNR and CDR2 FQNEAQ come from the germline V gene (reference sequence). This CDR3 is CASNDRAYGEKLFH. CDR3 nucleotide sequence: TGTGCCAGCAACGACAGGGCCTATGGTGAAAAACTGTTTCAT.

This clonotype was recorded once. The chain has TRBV29-1 and TRBJ2-3; 10 bases agree with TRBD1. This CDR3 contains 14 residues. Trimming at V came to 7 bases and at J to 5 bases, leaving 9 bases not matched to a gene. Germline V gene data show CDR1 as SQVTM and CDR2 as ANQGSEA. CDR3 residues: CSGTGTGAGDTQYF. CDR3 coding DNA: TGCAGCGGGACCGGGACAGGGGCTGGAGATACGCAGTATTTT.

This clonotype was seen repeatedly, ten times or more. The V call is TRBV24-1, the J call TRBJ1-5; D remains unclear. The CDR3 spans 13 residues. Trimming pared 10 bases from V and 1 base from J, leaving 10 bases between. CDR1 and CDR2 (germline): KGHDR, SFDVKD. Here the CDR3 DNA reads TGTGCCACAGCAACCGACAGCAATCAGCCCCAGCATTTT. The encoded protein is CATATDSNQPQHF.

This clonotype was seen only a few times. This chain connects TRBV3-1 to TRBJ2-4; 10 positions match TRBD2. V was pared by 0 bases and J by 7 bases, with 6 bases of the junction left unmatched. The CDR3 has 16 residues. The germline gives CDR1 LGHDT, CDR2 YNNKEL (reference sequence). The DNA of the CDR3 is TGTGCCAGCAGCCAAGATCCCAGCGGGGGGGCCAACATTCAGTACTTC. As protein: CASSQDPSGGANIQYF.

The V and J genes are TRBV10-3 and TRBJ2-1; TRBD2 matches 8 bases. This CDR3 comprises 15 residues. Trimming removed 0 bases from V and 5 bases from J; junction bases left unmatched: 3. Per the germline V gene, CDR1 is ENHRY and CDR2 is SYGVKD. CDR3 bases: TGTGCCATCAGTGAGTCTGGGGGACTAGACAATGAGCAGTTCTTC. Residues: CAISESGGLDNEQFF.

The sample holds many counts of this clonotype. The V and J genes are TRBV20-1 and TRBJ1-6; D is perhaps TRBD1 (6 bases). This CDR3 has 16 residues. Trimming left V 2 bases short and J 0 bases short, with 11 bases between. Germline V gene lookup returns CDR1 DFQATT and CDR2 SNEGSKA (reference sequence). This CDR3 is CSARTGSVSYNSPLHF. The CDR3 DNA follows: TGCAGTGCTAGAACAGGGTCCGTCTCCTATAATTCACCCCTCCACTTT.

This clonotype was recorded many times. The rearrangement links TRBV4-1 to TRBJ1-2, with 11 bases matching TRBD1. V trimming: 1 base; J trimming: 5 bases; junction bases outside the gene matches: 0. The germline CDR1 and CDR2 sequences are MGHRA and YSYEKL. The CDR3 sequence is 14 residues long. CDR3 sequence: CASSQGDRGYGYTF. CDR3 coding DNA: TGCGCCAGCAGCCAAGGGGACAGGGGGTATGGCTACACCTTC.

The chain couples TRBV19 to TRBJ2-5, with TRBD1 identical over 9 bases. The V segment lost 10 bases and the J segment 4 bases; nucleotides outside the gene matches: 10. The CDR3 sequence is 14 residues long. Germline V lookup: CDR1 LNHDA, CDR2 SQIVND (reference sequence). The CDR3 loop reads CATSPGTGRETQYF. Written as DNA, the CDR3 is TGTGCCACCTCACCCGGGACAGGGCGAGAGACCCAGTACTTC.

This clonotype appeared many times. The rearrangement links TRBV25-1 to TRBJ1-2; tentatively, D is TRBD1 (6 bases). The CDR3 totals 12 residues. Trimming took off 3 bases at V and 5 bases at J, with 7 bases between the two ends. Germline lookup yields CDR1 MGHDK and CDR2 SYGVNS. Here the CDR3 reads CASSEQGYGYTF. CDR3 in DNA: TGTGCCAGCAGTGAGCAGGGGTATGGCTACACCTTC.

Concerning this clonotype itself: This sequence may be a read error, since a much larger clone differs from it by one base. This chain joins TRBV10-3 and TRBJ1-5; possible D gene TRBD1, 5 bases. The CDR3 has 14 residues. CDR1 and CDR2 (germline): ENHRY, SYGVKD. The CDR3 region has the DNA TGTTCCAGCAGTCCCGACAGTGGCAATCAGCCCCAGCATTTT. Residues: CSSSPDSGNQPQHF.

The J gene is TRBJ1-1, the V gene TRBV25-1; no reliable D call. The V end was cut by 4 bases, the J end by 7 bases, with 13 bases between. The CDR3 extends over 13 amino acids. Germline V CDR1 and CDR2: MGHDK, SYGVNS. CDR3 nucleotide sequence: TGTGCCAGCAGTGGCCCCCACCGGCGTGAAGCTTTCTTT. It yields the protein CASSGPHRREAFF.

This chain joins TRBV6-4 and TRBJ1-5, with D hard to call. Trimming cost V 0 bases and J 2 bases, with 8 bases left between them. The germline CDR1 and CDR2 sequences are MRHNA and SNTAGT. CDR3 length: 15 residues. The CDR3 nucleotides are TGTGCCAGCAGTGACTCGAGCCGGGGCAATCAGCCCCAGCATTTT. It is translated as CASSDSSRGNQPQHF.

This clonotype was detected ten times or more. The chain joins TRBV6-5 to TRBJ2-6; TRBD1 matches 9 bases. The CDR3 sequence is 15 residues long. The ends lost 8 bases at V and 1 base at J; junction bases unmatched: 3. CDR1 is MNHEY and CDR2 is SVGAGI in the germline V gene. The CDR3 reads CASHRGQSGANVLTF. DNA of the CDR3: TGTGCCAGCCACAGGGGGCAATCTGGGGCCAACGTCCTGACTTTC.